The present T cell receptor beta chain was sequenced within a study of T-cell memory formation after mild COVID-19. Study outcomes and limitations: CD4+ contracting clones were found mainly in CM and EM, and CD8+ ones in EMRA. CD4+ bias marked clones expanding day 15 to 37, unlike balanced contracting clones. The second-wave clones peaking on day 37 were not confirmed as SARS-CoV-2-specific.

With regard to this clonotype: Its specificity is unknown.

V lost 2 bases, J lost 4 bases, and 6 bases lay in between. The CDR3 runs 13 residues. CDR1 is MNHEY, CDR2 SVGEGT, per germline. Constant-segment-primed 5'RACE gave TCR alpha and TCR beta cDNA libraries with sample barcodes and UMIs. A single record per CDR3 protein comes from TCRdb applying MiXCR to the 5' RACE reads. The data contain about 290,000 distinct CDR3 sequences, about a sixth of them singletons. Sequencing used PBMCs or a T cell subset sorted from them (not recorded which). This TCR was recovered from a man aged 18 to 35 who had mild COVID-19 (a few samples of this study predate the infection). Cell type and time point are not known. This sequence joins TRBV6-2 or TRBV6-3 and TRBJ1-5; D remains ambiguous. The CDR3 DNA is TGTGCCAGCAGTTACCTTTGGAATCAGCCCCAGCATTTT. Protein: CASSYLWNQPQHF.